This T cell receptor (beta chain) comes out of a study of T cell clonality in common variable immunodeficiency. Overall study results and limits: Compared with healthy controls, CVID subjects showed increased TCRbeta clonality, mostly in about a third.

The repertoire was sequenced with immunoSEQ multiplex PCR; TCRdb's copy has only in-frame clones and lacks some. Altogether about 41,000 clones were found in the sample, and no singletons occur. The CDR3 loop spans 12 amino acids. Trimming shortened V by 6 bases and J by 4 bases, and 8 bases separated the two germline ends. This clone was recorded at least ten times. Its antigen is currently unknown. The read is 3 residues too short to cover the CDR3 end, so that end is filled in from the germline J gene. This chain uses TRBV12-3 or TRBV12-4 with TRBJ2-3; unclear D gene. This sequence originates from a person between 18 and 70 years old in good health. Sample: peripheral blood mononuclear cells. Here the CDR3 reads CASSPVPDTQYF. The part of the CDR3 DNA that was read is TGTGCCAGCAGCCCGGTCCCAGATACG.